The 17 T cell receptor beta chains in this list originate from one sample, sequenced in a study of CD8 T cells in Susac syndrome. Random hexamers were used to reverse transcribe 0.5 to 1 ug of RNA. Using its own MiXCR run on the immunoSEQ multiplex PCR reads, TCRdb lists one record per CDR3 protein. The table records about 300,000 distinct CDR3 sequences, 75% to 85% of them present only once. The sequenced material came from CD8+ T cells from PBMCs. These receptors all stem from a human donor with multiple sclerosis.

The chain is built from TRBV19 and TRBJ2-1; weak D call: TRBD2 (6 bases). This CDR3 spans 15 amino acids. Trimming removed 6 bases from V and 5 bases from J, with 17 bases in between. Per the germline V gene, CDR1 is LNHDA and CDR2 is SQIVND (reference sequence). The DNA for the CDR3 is TGTGCCAGTAGGTCCCCCGGGGGTCCGGACAATGAGCAGTTCTTC. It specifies CASRSPGGPDNEQFF. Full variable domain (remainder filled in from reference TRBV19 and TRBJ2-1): DGGITQSPKYLFRKEGQNVTLSCEQNLNHDAMYWYRQDPGQGLRLIYYSQIVNDFQKGDIAEGYSVSREKKESFPLTVTSAQKNPTAFYLCASRSPGGPDNEQFFGPGTRLTVL.

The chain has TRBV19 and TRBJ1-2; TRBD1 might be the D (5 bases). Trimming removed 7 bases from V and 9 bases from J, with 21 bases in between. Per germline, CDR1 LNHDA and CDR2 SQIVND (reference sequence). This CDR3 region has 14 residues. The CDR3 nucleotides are TGTGCCAGTATCACCCCCTCGGGGCGCGAAAGCTACACCTTC. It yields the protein CASITPSGRESYTF.

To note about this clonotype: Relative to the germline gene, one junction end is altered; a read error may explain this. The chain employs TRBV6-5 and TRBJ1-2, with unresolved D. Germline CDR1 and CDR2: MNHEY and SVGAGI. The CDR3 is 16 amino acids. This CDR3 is CASSSDFKGDNSGYTF. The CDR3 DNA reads TGTGCCAGCAGTTCCGACTTCAAAGGAGACAACTCTGGCTACACCTTC.

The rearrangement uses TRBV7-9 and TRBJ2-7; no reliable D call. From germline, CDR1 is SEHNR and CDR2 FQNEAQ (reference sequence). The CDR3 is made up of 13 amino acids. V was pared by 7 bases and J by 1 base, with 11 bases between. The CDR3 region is CASTWHGSYEQYF. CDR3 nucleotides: TGTGCCAGCACATGGCATGGGTCCTACGAGCAGTACTTC.

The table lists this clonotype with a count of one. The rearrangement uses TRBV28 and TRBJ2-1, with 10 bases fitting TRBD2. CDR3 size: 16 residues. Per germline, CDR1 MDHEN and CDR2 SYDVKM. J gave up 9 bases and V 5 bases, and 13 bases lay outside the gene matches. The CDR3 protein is CASSLHTSGKNTEQFF. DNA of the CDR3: TGTGCCAGCAGTCTGCACACTAGCGGGAAAAACACTGAGCAGTTCTTC.

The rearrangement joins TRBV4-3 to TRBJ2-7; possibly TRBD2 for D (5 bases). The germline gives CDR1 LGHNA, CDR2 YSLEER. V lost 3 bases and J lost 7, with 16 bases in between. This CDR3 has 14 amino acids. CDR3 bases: TGCGCCAGCAGCCATGGATCCTTAACGGGAGAGCAGTACTTC. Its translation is CASSHGSLTGEQYF.

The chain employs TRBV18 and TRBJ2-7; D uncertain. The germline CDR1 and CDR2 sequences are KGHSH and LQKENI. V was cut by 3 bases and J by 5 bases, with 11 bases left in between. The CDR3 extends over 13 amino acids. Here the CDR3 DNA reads TGTGCCAGCTCACCGGAGTCCCCAGACGAGCAGTACTTC. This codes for CASSPESPDEQYF.

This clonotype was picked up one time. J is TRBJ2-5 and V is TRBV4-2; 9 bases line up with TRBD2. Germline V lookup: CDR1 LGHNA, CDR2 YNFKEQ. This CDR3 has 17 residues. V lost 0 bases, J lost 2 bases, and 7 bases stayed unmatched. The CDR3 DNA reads TGTGCCAGCAGCCAAGATAGCCTAGCGGGATGGCAAGAGACCCAGTACTTC. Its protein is CASSQDSLAGWQETQYF.

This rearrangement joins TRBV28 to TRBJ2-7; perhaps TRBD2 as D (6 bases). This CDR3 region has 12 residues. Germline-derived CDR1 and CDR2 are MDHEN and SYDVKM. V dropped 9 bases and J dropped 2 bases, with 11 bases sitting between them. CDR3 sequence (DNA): TGTGCCAGTGATAGCGGAACCTACGAGCAGTACTTC. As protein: CASDSGTYEQYF.

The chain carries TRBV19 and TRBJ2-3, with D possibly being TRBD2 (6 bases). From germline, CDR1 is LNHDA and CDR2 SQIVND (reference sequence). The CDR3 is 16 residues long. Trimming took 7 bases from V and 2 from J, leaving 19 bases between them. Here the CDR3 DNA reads TGTGCCAGTACAAAAACCGGGACTGAAATCACAGATACGCAGTATTTT. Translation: CASTKTGTEITDTQYF.

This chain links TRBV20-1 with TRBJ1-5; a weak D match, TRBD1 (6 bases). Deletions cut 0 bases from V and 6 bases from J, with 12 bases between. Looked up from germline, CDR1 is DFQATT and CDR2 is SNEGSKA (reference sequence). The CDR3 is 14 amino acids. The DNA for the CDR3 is TGCAGTGCTAGAGAACAGGGTGAGGCTCAGCCCCAGCATTTT. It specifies CSAREQGEAQPQHF.

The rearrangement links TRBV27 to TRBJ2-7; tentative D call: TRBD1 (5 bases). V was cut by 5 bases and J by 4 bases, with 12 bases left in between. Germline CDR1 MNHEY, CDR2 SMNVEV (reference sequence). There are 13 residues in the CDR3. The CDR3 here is CASSQEQAYEQYF. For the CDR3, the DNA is TGTGCCAGCAGTCAAGAACAGGCGTACGAGCAGTACTTC.

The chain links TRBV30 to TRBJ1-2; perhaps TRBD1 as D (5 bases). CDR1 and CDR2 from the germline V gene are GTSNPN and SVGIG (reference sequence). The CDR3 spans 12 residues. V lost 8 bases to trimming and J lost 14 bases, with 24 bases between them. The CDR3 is CAGPGVGDGKTF. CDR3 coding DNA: TGTGCCGGTCCGGGGGTTGGGGACGGTAAGACCTTC.

CDR3 DNA sequence: TGTGCCAGCAGTTCGACAGCGGATAGCTCCTACGAGCAGTACTTC. The encoded protein is CASSSTADSSYEQYF. This chain connects TRBV6-2 or TRBV6-3 to TRBJ2-7; possibly TRBD1 or TRBD2 for D (5 bases each). CDR1 is MNHEY and CDR2 is SVGEGT in the germline V gene. CDR3 length: 15 amino acids. V was trimmed by 4 bases and J by 0 bases, leaving 13 bases between them.

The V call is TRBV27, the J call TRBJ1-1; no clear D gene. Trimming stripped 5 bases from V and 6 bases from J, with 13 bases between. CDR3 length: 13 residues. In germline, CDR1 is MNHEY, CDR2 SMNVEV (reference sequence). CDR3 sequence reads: CASSPGIVAEAFF. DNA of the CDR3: TGTGCCAGCAGTCCCGGGATCGTCGCTGAAGCTTTCTTT.

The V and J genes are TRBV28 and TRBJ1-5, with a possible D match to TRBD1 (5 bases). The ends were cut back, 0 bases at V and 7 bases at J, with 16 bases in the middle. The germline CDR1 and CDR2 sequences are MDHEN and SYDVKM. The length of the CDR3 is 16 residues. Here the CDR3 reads CASSLWAAGTYQPQHF. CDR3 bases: TGTGCCAGCAGTTTATGGGCCGCGGGGACTTACCAGCCCCAGCATTTT.

CDR3 coding DNA: TGTGCCAGCAGTTTAAAGCTAGCTGATACGCAGTATTTT. Protein sequence: CASSLKLADTQYF. This rearrangement joins TRBV12-3 or TRBV12-4 to TRBJ2-3, with a possible D match to TRBD2 (5 bases). V lost 2 bases and J 6 bases, leaving 9 bases between the germline ends. CDR3 length: 13 amino acids.